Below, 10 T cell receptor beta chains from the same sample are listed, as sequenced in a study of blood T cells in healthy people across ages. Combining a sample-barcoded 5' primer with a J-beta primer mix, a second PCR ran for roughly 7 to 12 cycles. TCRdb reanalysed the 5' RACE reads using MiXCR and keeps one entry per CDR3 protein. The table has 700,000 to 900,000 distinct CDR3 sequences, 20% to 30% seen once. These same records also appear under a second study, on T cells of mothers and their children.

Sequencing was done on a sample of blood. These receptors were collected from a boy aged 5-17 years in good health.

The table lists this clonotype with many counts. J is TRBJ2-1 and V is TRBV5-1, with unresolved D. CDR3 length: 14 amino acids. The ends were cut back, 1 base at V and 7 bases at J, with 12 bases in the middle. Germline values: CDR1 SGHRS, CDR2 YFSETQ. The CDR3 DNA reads TGCGCCAGCAGCTTGTTGGCAGGTAAAAATGAGCAGTTCTTC. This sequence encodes CASSLLAGKNEQFF.

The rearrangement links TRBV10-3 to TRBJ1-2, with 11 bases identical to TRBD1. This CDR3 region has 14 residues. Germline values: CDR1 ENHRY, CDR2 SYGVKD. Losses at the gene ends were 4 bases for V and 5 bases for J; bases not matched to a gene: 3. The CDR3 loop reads CAISVDRGRYGYTF. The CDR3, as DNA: TGTGCCATCAGTGTGGACAGGGGGCGATATGGCTACACCTTC.

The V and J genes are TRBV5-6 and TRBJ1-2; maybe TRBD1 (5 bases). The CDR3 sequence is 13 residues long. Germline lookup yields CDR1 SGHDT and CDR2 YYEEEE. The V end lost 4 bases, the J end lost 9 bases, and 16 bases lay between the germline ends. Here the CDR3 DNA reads TGTGCCAGCAGCCCTGGAGGGGAGGGCCGCTACACCTTC. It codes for CASSPGGEGRYTF.

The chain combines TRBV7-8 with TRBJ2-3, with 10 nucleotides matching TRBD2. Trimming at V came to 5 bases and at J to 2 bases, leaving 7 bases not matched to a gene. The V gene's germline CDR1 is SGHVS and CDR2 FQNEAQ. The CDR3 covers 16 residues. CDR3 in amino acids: CASSLGLAESTDTQYF. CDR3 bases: TGTGCCAGCAGCCTAGGACTAGCGGAATCCACAGATACGCAGTATTTT.

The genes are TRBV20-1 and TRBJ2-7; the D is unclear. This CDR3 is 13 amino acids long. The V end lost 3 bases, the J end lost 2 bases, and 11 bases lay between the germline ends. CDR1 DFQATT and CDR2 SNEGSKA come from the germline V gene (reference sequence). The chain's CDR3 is CSASSLSAYEQYF. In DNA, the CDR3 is TGCAGTGCTAGTTCTCTTTCAGCCTACGAGCAGTACTTC.

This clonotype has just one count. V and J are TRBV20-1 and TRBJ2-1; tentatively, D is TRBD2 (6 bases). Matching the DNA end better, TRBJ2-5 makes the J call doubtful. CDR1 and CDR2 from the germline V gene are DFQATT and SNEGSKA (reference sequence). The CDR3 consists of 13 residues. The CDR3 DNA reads TGCAGTGCTGGGGGGACGGTCCAAGAGACCCAGTACTTC. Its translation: CSAGGTVQETQYF.

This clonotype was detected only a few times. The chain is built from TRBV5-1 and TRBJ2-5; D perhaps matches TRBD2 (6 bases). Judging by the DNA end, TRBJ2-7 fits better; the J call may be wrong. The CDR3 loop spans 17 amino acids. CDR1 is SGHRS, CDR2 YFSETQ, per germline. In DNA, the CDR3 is TGCGCCAGCAGCTTGGGCCGCGAGACTAGTAGGTCGTACGAGCAGTACTTC. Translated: CASSLGRETSRSYEQYF.

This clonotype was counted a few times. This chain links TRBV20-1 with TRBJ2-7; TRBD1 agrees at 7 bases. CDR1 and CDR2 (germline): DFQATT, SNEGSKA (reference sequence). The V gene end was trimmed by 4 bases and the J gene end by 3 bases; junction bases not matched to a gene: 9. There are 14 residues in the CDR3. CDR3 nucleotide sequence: TGCAGTGCTACCAGCAGGGGGAAAGGCTACGAGCAGTACTTC. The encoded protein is CSATSRGKGYEQYF.

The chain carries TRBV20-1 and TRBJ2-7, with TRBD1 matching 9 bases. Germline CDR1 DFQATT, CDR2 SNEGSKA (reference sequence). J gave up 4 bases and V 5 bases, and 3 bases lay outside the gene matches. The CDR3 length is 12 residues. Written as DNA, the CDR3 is TGCAGTGCTGAACAGGGGGCTTACGAGCAGTACTTC. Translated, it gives CSAEQGAYEQYF.

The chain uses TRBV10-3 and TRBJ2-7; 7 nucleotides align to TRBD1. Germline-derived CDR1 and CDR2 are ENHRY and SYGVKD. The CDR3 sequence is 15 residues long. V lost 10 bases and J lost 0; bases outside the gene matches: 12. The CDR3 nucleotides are TGTGCCACCTTGCTGGACAGGTCAAGCTCCTACGAGCAGTACTTC. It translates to CATLLDRSSSYEQYF.